This TCR beta chain came from a study of post-analysis software for immune sequencing data (dated by TCRdb to about 2015). Regarding the study in general: The recorded disease courses included relapsing-remitting, secondary progressive and progressive-relapsing multiple sclerosis, and some patients had no subtype annotation. The patient repertoires were set against about eleven previously published healthy control repertoires from donors whose ages ranged from 6 to 25 years. A subset of samples was prepared in parallel using single-end sample barcoding, then pooled and co-amplified after Illumina adapter ligation. Broad study findings and their caveats: Significantly higher frequencies in patients than in controls were found for roughly 5 TRBV segments, including TRBV5-6, TRBV5-1 and TRBV20-1. The multiple sclerosis patient group was slightly younger than the control group. Strong co-clustering of samples prepared in the same batch was shown by direct clustering with F measure, prompting a batch-effect correction. Multiple sclerosis patients had significantly lower normalized Chao1 diversity than controls, a result that suggests substantial peripheral T-cell clonal expansion.

About this clonotype: The specificity of this receptor is unknown. Qualities for individual bases were not recorded, and no much larger clone is one base off.

To demonstrate the VDJtools post-analysis software, TCR beta repertoires were profiled from the peripheral blood of 13 young patients with multiple sclerosis. Multiple sclerosis patients were children and adolescents aged about 6 to 16 years. Library preparation used PCR. TCRdb records Illumina HiSeq 2500 as the sequencer. To reduce PCR and sequencing biases, unique molecular identifiers were built into the TCR beta cDNA libraries. Some 500,000 cDNA molecules were obtained per 1 to 10 million input T cells, so each molecule approximated one T cell. The patient libraries were prepared and sequenced with the same protocol used for the earlier healthy control dataset. Within a given batch, samples were prepared together, multiplexed and sequenced on the same HiSeq lane. Concerning the study's data processing: MIGEC handled the raw barcoded reads, throwing out single-read molecular identifier groups before consensus assembly and CDR3 extraction. VDJtools was used for post-analysis of the clonotype tables, and diversity was normalized by down-sampling every dataset to the size of the smallest sample. To correct batch-related cross-sample contamination, repertoire overlap clustering matched CDR3 amino acid sequences but not nucleotide sequences. TCRdb ran its own pipeline on the public reads, namely fastp trimming at Q25 and MiXCR clone calling, and kept in-frame beta chains. Records with the same CDR3 protein are collapsed into one entry carrying the most frequent genes and DNA. The V and J calls follow TCRdb's processing rather than the paper's. Present in this sample are roughly 410,000 distinct CDR3 sequences, around 33% of which were seen just once. The ten largest clones represent 13% of the sample.

CDR1 and CDR2 are drawn from the germline V gene: MDHEN, SYDVKM. V gives up 3 bases and J gives up 3 bases, and the segment between their germline ends measures 16 bases. Counted from cysteine to phenylalanine, this CDR3 has 16 amino acids. The only DNA kept is the CDR3, 48 bases in frame from the first base. Sequences were obtained from blood. The TCR was taken from a girl between 5 and 17 years old with multiple sclerosis. In this chain, TRBV28 is recombined with TRBJ2-3; TRBD2 might be the D gene, on 5 matching bases. In nucleotide form, the sequence is TGTGCCAGCAGTTTCTTCGAGGGAAGGAGTACAGATACGCAGTATTTT. The resulting protein is CASSFFEGRSTDTQYF. Reference TRBV28 and TRBJ2-3 proteins supply the regions before and after the CDR3; the full variable domain is: DVKVTQSSRYLVKRTGEKVFLECVQDMDHENMFWYRQDPGLGLRLIYFSYDVKMKEKGDIPEGYSVSREKKERFSLILESASTNQTSMYLCASSFFEGRSTDTQYFGPGTRLTVL.